These T cell receptor beta chains were read from a single sample in a study of identical twins. Each CDR3 protein is one row after TCRdb ran MiXCR on the 5' RACE reads. The top ten clones hold approximately 1% of a sample with roughly 490,000 distinct CDR3 sequences, more than 13% of them seen once. These data were likewise used in another study, on yellow fever vaccine responses in identical twins.

The sample comprised CD4+ T cells sorted from blood. These receptors were taken from a woman between 18 and 29 years old in good health. The conserved cysteine and the conserved F or W are not part of the CDR3 here.

j_call v_call cdr3_aa
TRBJ2-7 TRBV9 ASSPRTSGGLSSYEQY
TRBJ2-4 TRBV29-1 SVLRGNIQY
TRBJ1-2 TRBV7-3 ASSLIAGNSGYT
TRBJ2-1 TRBV5-1 ASSLAERGGVYEQF
TRBJ1-5 TRBV6-1 ASSEYVGNQPQH
TRBJ1-2 TRBV29-1 SVEGPGHRYGYT
TRBJ2-5 TRBV10-3 AISPDRDLETQY
TRBJ1-6 TRBV3-1 ASSSGQGHNSPLH
TRBJ1-1 TRBV12-3/TRBV12-4 ASSQRTGGTEAF
TRBJ2-3 TRBV3-1 ASSLALGYTDTQY
TRBJ2-7 TRBV7-3 ASSPTSNSYEQY
TRBJ2-4 TRBV10-3 AISGPGQGKGIQY
TRBJ2-3 TRBV6-2/TRBV6-3 ASSHQRAGGPTDTQY
TRBJ2-7 TRBV6-2/TRBV6-3 ASSYQYPQTQTSGGPYEQY
TRBJ2-1 TRBV10-3 AISELAGGMDEQF
TRBJ2-3 TRBV20-1 SARFRGRRTDTQY
TRBJ2-3 TRBV5-1 ASSVSTDMQY
TRBJ1-5 TRBV20-1 SARGSGENQPQH
TRBJ2-1 TRBV3-1 ASSQRAGRNNEQF
TRBJ2-1 TRBV20-1 SAHEPNSYNEQF
TRBJ2-3 TRBV4-2 ASSAGTGKGDTQY
TRBJ2-1 TRBV20-1 SARLSGRLYNEQF
TRBJ2-7 TRBV14 ASSSSDSYEQY
TRBJ2-5 TRBV6-2/TRBV6-3 ASSYLARRETQY
TRBJ2-2 TRBV29-1 SVGLGNGELF